These 14 T cell receptor beta chains were sequenced from one sample in a study of post-analysis software for immune sequencing data. Overall study results and limits: Comparison of patients with controls showed five TRBV segments more frequent in patients, TRBV5-6, TRBV5-1 and TRBV20-1 among them.

TCR beta cDNA libraries had unique molecular identifiers. MiXCR was run by TCRdb on the PCR reads, yielding one entry per CDR3 protein. The table shows approximately 630,000 distinct CDR3 sequences, with approximately 60% occurring only once. Their specific antigens are unknown. Sequenced: blood. Every receptor here comes from a girl aged 2-10 years with multiple sclerosis.

This clonotype was seen just once. A read error may account for a junction end that differs from germline. The chain has TRBV7-2 and TRBJ2-3, with 10 bases identical to TRBD2. Germline V gives CDR1 SGHTA, CDR2 FQGNSA. The CDR3 is 16 residues long. In DNA form, the CDR3 reads TGTGCCAGCAGCCCGCTAGCGGGGGTCTTCACAGATTCGCAGTATTTT. It encodes CASSPLAGVFTDSQYF.

The rearrangement links TRBV3-1 to TRBJ2-5; tentative D call: TRBD1 (5 bases). V was trimmed by 2 bases and J by 2 bases, leaving 9 bases between them. Germline lookup yields CDR1 LGHDT and CDR2 YNNKEL (reference sequence). This CDR3 is 14 amino acids long. The CDR3: CASSQQGTQETQYF. The DNA for the CDR3 is TGTGCCAGCAGCCAACAGGGAACTCAAGAGACCCAGTACTTC.

The chain combines TRBV20-1 with TRBJ2-5; the match to TRBD1 covers 9 bases. Germline trimming cut 7 bases from V and 3 bases from J; bases unmatched to any gene: 0. This CDR3 spans 11 amino acids. Germline assignment: CDR1 DFQATT and CDR2 SNEGSKA (reference sequence). This chain's CDR3 is CSGQGEETQYF. In nucleotides, the CDR3 is TGCAGTGGACAGGGGGAAGAGACCCAGTACTTC.

This clonotype was counted once. The genes are TRBV6-2 or TRBV6-3 and TRBJ2-5; D may be TRBD1 (7 bases). Germline-derived CDR1 and CDR2 are MNHEY and SVGEGT. The CDR3 runs 17 residues. V lost 0 bases, J lost 2 bases, and 16 bases lay in between. This CDR3 reads CASSYSSQGGLQETQYF. Here the CDR3 DNA reads TGTGCCAGCAGTTACTCGAGCCAGGGGGGCCTACAAGAGACCCAGTACTTC.

The chain has TRBV5-1 and TRBJ1-2, with 8 bases fitting TRBD1. The CDR3 totals 15 residues. The germline V gene has CDR1 SGHRS and CDR2 YFSETQ. Losses at the gene ends were 4 bases for V and 7 bases for J; bases not matched to a gene: 12. The CDR3 loop reads CASSAGTGGVSGYTF. Written as DNA, the CDR3 is TGCGCCAGCAGCGCAGGGACAGGAGGTGTGAGTGGCTACACCTTC.

The chain couples TRBV12-3 or TRBV12-4 to TRBJ1-2, with a tentative D call TRBD1 (5 bases). The V end lost 5 bases, the J end lost 4 bases, and 17 bases lay between the germline ends. This CDR3 has 15 residues. This chain's CDR3 is CASSPGTFGSYGYTF. The CDR3 DNA reads as TGTGCCAGCAGTCCCGGGACCTTCGGGAGCTATGGCTACACCTTC.

The chain couples TRBV5-1 to TRBJ2-3; D uncertain. This CDR3 is 14 amino acids long. Trimming cost V 0 bases and J 5 bases, with 10 bases left between them. The V gene's germline CDR1 is SGHRS and CDR2 YFSETQ. This CDR3 is CASSLGSGGDTQYF. The CDR3 DNA reads as TGCGCCAGCAGCTTGGGTTCGGGCGGAGATACGCAGTATTTT.

The chain couples TRBV7-8 to TRBJ2-7, with TRBD1 as a possible D gene (6 bases). There are 14 residues in the CDR3. Germline V gives CDR1 SGHVS, CDR2 FQNEAQ. V was cut by 4 bases and J by 4 bases, with 14 bases left in between. The CDR3 nucleotides read TGTGCCAGCAGCTCAGGACAGACCCTTTACGAGCAGTACTTC. Amino acids: CASSSGQTLYEQYF.

J is TRBJ2-7 and V is TRBV5-5; 9 nucleotides align to TRBD1. The J call may be faulty, since TRBJ2-5 better matches the DNA end. Germline loops: CDR1 SGHKS, CDR2 YYEKEE (reference sequence). The CDR3 is 15 residues long. CDR3 region: CASSTEIQGAETQYF. The CDR3 DNA sequence: TGTGCCAGCAGCACCGAAATACAGGGGGCAGAGACCCAGTACTTC.

V is TRBV14 and J is TRBJ2-5; 10 bases align to TRBD1. The germline gives CDR1 SGHDN, CDR2 FVKESK. V was pared by 1 base and J by 11 bases, with 13 bases of the junction left unmatched. This CDR3 comprises 16 residues. The CDR3 DNA reads as TGTGCCAGCAGCCAAGGAGGGACAGGGGCCGACAATGAGCAGTACTTC. Its protein product is CASSQGGTGADNEQYF.

This clonotype showed up just once. The V and J genes are TRBV4-2 and TRBJ1-2; 11 nucleotides agree with TRBD1. J was trimmed by 3 bases and V by 4 bases; bases with no gene match: 13. CDR1 and CDR2 from the germline V gene are LGHNA and YNFKEQ. The CDR3 totals 18 residues. CDR3 bases: TGTGCCAGCAGCCTGGGCGGGACAGGGGGAAGGAGGGACTATGGCTACACCTTC. Amino acids: CASSLGGTGGRRDYGYTF.

The chain uses TRBV2 and TRBJ2-1, with 8 nucleotides matching TRBD2. The CDR3 spans 14 residues. J lost 7 bases, V lost 6 bases, and 8 bases had no gene match. The germline V gene has CDR1 SNHLY and CDR2 FYNNEI. The CDR3 protein is CASRGAGEYNEQFF. CDR3 DNA: TGTGCCAGCAGAGGAGCGGGAGAGTATAATGAGCAGTTCTTC.

The V call is TRBV5-1, the J call TRBJ1-1; D unresolved. Per germline, CDR1 SGHRS and CDR2 YFSETQ. Trimming took 0 bases from V and 6 from J, leaving 15 bases between them. The CDR3 is 15 residues long. CDR3 nucleotides: TGCGCCAGCAGCTTGGTCGGTACAGTGGGCGCTGAAGCTTTCTTT. This codes for CASSLVGTVGAEAFF. The full variable domain, with the rest looked up from reference TRBV5-1 and TRBJ1-1, is KAGVTQTPRYLIKTRGQQVTLSCSPISGHRSVSWYQQTPGQGLQFLFEYFSETQRNKGNFPGRFSGRQFSNSRSEMNVSTLELGDSALYLCASSLVGTVGAEAFFGQGTRLTVV.

This clonotype was seen only a few times. CDR3 sequence reads: CASSDGTTLVETQYF. The CDR3 nucleotides are TGTGCCAGCAGTGACGGGACTACCCTGGTGGAGACCCAGTACTTC. This sequence joins TRBV6-2 or TRBV6-3 and TRBJ2-5, with 7 bases lining up with TRBD2. The junction had 11 bases not matched to a gene; V was cut back by 5 bases and J by 5 bases. The length of the CDR3 is 15 residues. Looked up from germline, CDR1 is MNHEY and CDR2 is SVGEGT.